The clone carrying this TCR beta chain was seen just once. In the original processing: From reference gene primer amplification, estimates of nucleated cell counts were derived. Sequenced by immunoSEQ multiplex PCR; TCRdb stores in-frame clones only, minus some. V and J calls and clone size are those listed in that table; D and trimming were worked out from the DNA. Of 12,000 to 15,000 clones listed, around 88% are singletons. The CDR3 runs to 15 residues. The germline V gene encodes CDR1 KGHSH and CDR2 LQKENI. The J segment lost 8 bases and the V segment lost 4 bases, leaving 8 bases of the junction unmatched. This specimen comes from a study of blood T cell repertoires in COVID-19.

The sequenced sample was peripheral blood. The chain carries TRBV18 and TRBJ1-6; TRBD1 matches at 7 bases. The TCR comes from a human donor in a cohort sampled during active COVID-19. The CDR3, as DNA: TGTGCCAGCTCACAACTACAGGGGCAGGATTCACCCCTCCACTTT. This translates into CASSQLQGQDSPLHF.